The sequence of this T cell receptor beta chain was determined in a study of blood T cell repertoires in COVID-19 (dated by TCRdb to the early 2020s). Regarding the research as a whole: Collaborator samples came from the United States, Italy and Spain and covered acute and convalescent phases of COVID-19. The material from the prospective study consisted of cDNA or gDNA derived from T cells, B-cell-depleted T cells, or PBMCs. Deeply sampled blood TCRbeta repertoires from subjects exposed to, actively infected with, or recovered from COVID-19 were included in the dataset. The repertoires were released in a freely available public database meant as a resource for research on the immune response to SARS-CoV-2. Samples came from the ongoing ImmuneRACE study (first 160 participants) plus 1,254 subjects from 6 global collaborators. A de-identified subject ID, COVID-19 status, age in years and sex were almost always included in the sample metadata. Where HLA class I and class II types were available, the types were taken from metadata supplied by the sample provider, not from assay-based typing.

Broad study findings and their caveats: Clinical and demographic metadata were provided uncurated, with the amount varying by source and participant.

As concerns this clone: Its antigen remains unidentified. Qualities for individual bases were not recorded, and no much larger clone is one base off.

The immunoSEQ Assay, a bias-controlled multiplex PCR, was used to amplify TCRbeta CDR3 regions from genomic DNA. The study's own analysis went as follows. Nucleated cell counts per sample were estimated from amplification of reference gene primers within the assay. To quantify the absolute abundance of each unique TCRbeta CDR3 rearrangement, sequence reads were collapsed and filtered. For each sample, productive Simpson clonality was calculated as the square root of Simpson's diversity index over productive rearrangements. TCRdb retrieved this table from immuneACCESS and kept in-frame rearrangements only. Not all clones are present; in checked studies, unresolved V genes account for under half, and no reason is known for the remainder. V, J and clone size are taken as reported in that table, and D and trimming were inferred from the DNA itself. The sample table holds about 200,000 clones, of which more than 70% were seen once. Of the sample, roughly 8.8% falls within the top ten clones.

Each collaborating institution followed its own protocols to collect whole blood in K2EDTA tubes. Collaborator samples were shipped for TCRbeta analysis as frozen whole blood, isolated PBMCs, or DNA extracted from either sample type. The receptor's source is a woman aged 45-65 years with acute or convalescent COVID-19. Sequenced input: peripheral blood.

The CDR3 in this case is CATSGGTSGKALYNEQFF. The DNA sequence is given as TGTGCCACCAGCGGTGGGACTAGCGGGAAGGCCCTCTACAATGAGCAGTTCTTC. The rearranged chain carries TRBV24-1 and TRBJ2-1; 13 bases in between match TRBD2. The germline V gene sets CDR1 to KGHDR and CDR2 to SFDVKD. The CDR3 measures 18 amino acids from cysteine to phenylalanine. Only CDR3 DNA remains: 54 bases, in frame from the first base. The V end gives up 7 bases and the J end 3 bases, leaving 11 bases in the junction not matched to a gene.